This note documents a single TCR beta chain sequence. Trimming at V came to 4 bases and at J to 3 bases, leaving 10 bases not matched to a gene. Germline CDR1 and CDR2: SSHAT and FNYEAQ (reference sequence). This CDR3 spans 16 amino acids. These data originate in a study of T-cell memory formation after mild COVID-19. TCRdb processed the 5' RACE reads anew with MiXCR; each CDR3 protein has one entry. The sample consists of hundreds of thousands of distinct CDR3 sequences, roughly 15% of them appearing once. The sequence was collected from a man between 18 and 35 years old who had mild COVID-19 (a few samples of this study predate the infection). Cell type and time point are not known. The chain joins TRBV7-7 to TRBJ2-5; 8 bases align to TRBD2. Sequencing was carried out using PBMCs or a T cell subset sorted from them (not recorded which). The CDR3 DNA is TGTGCCAGCAGCTCCGCTGGCGGGGGGAGAAAAGAGACCCAGTACTTC. Protein: CASSSAGGGRKETQYF.